This TCR beta chain was sequenced in a study of early T cells in non-severe SARS-CoV-2 infection. Study at large: Bulk RNA taken from unsorted whole blood was sequenced, leaving chains unpaired.

Attached unique molecular identifiers marked individual cDNA molecules. TCRdb redid the calling of the 5' RACE reads with MiXCR, one entry per CDR3 protein. This table has about 94,000 distinct CDR3 sequences, 13% appearing once. The V gene's germline CDR1 is ENHRY and CDR2 SYGVKD. Trimming took off 0 bases at V and 9 bases at J, with 15 bases between the two ends. This CDR3 is built from 16 residues. The TCR comes from an adult who was a healthcare worker with PCR-confirmed SARS-CoV-2 infection or an uninfected control (not recorded which). The sequenced material came from whole blood. The chain joins TRBV10-3 to TRBJ1-6, with TRBD1 as a possible D gene (5 bases). CDR3 sequence reads: CAISESRQGGGSPLHF. In DNA, the CDR3 is TGTGCCATCAGTGAGTCACGGCAGGGTGGAGGTTCACCCCTCCACTTT.